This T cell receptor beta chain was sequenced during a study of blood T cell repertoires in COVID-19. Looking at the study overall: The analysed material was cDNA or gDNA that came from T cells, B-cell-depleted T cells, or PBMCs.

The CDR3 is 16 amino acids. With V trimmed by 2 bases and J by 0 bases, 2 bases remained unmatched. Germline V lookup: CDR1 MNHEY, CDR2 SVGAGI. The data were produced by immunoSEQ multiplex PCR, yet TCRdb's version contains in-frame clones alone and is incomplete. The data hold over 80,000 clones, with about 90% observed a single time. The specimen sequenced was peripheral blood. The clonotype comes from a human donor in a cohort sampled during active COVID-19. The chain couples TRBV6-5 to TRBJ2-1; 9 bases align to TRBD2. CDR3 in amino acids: CASSYASGASYNEQFF. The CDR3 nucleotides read TGTGCCAGCAGTTACGCTAGCGGGGCCTCCTACAATGAGCAGTTCTTC.